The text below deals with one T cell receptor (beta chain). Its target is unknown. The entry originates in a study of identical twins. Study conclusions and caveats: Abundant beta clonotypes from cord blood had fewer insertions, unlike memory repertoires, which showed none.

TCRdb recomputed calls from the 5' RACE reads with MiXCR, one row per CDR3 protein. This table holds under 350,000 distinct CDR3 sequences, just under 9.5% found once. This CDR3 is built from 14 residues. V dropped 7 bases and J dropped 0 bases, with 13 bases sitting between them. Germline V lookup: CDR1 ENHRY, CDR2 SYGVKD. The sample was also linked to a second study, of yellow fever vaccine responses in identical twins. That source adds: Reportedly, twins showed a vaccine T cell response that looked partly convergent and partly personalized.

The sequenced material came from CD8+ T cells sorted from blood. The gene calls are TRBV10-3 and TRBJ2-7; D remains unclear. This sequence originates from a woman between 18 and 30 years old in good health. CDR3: CAITPTESSYEQYF. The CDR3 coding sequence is TGTGCCATCACACCGACGGAGAGCTCCTACGAGCAGTACTTC.